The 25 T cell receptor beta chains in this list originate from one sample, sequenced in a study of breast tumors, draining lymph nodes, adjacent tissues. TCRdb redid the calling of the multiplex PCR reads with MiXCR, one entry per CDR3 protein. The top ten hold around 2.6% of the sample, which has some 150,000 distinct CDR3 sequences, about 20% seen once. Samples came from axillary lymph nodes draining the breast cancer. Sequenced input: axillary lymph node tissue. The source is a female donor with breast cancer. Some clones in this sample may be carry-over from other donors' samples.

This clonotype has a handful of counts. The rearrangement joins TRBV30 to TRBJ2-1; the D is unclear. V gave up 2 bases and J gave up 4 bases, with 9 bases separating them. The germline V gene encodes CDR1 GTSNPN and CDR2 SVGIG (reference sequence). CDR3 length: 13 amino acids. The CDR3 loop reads CAWSRLAYNEQFF. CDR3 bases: TGTGCCTGGAGTCGACTGGCTTACAATGAGCAGTTCTTC.

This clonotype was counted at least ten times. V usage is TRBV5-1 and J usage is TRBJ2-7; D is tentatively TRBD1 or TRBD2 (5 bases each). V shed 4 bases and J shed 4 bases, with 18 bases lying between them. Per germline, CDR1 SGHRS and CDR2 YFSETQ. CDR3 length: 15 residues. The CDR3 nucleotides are TGCGCCAGCAGCAGGGGACCTGACAGTCTTTACGAGCAGTACTTC. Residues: CASSRGPDSLYEQYF.

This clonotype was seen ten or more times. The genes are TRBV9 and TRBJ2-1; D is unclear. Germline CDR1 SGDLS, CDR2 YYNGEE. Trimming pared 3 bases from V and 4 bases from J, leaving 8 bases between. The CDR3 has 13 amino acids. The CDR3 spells CASSDPRYNEQFF. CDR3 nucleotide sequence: TGTGCCAGCAGCGATCCCCGTTACAATGAGCAGTTCTTC.

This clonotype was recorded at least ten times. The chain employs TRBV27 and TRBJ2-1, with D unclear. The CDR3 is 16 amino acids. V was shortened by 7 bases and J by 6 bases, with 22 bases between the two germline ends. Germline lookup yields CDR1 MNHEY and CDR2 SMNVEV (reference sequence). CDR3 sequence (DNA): TGTGCCAGCACCCCCTCTGGGCTACCACGACCCAATGAGCAGTTCTTC. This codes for CASTPSGLPRPNEQFF.

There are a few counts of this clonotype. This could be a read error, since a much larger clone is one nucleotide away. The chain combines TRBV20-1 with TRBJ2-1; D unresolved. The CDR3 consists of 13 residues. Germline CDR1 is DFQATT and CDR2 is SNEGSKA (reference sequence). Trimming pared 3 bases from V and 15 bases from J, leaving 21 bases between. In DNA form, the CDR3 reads TGCAGTGCTAGCACAAGGGCCGGCCCCGGTCGGTTCTTC. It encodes CSASTRAGPGRFF.

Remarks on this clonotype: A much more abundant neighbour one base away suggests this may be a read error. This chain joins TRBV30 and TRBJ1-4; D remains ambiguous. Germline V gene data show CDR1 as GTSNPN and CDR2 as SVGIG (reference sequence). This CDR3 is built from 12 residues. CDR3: CAWGWRNEKPFF. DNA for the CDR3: TGTGCCTGGGGTTGGAGGAATGAAAAACCGTTTTTT.

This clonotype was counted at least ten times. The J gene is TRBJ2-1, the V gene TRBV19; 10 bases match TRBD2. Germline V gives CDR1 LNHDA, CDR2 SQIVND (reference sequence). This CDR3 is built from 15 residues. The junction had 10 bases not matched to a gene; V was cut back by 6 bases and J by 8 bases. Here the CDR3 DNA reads TGTGCCAGTAGCACCTCAGCGGGAGGGCTGGATGAGCAGTTCTTC. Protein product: CASSTSAGGLDEQFF.

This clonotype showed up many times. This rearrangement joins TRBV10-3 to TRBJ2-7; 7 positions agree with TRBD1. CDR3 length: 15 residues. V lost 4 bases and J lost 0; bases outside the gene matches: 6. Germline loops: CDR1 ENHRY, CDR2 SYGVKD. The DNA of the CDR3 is TGTGCCATCAGTGTGGGGACAGTAGTCTCCTACGAGCAGTACTTC. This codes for CAISVGTVVSYEQYF.

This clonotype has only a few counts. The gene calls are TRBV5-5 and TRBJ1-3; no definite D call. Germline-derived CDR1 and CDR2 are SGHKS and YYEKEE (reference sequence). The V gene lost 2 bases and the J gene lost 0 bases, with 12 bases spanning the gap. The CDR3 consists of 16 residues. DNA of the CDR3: TGTGCCAGCAGCTTAGAACAGTTCAGCTCTGGAAACACCATATATTTT. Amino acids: CASSLEQFSSGNTIYF.

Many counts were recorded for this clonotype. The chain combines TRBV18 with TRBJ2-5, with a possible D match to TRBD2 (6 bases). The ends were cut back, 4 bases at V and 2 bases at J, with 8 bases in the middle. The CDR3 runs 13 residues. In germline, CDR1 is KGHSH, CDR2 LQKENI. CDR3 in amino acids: CASSLTRQETQYF. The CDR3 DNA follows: TGTGCCAGCTCACTGACTAGACAAGAGACCCAGTACTTC.

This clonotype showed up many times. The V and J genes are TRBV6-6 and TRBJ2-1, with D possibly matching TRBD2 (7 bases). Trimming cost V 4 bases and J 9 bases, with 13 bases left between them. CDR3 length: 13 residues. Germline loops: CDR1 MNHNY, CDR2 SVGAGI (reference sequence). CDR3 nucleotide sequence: TGTGCCAGCAGTTTCCAAGGGGGGGCTGAGCAGTTCTTC. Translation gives CASSFQGGAEQFF.

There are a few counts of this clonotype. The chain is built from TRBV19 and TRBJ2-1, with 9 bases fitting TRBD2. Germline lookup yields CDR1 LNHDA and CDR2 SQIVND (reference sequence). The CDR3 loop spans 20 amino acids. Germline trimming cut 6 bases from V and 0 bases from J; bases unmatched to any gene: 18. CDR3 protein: CASRQGLAGDSNPSYNEQFF. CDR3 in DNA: TGTGCCAGTAGGCAAGGTTTAGCGGGAGACTCGAATCCCTCCTACAATGAGCAGTTCTTC. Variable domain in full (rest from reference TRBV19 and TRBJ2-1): DGGITQSPKYLFRKEGQNVTLSCEQNLNHDAMYWYRQDPGQGLRLIYYSQIVNDFQKGDIAEGYSVSREKKESFPLTVTSAQKNPTAFYLCASRQGLAGDSNPSYNEQFFGPGTRLTVL.

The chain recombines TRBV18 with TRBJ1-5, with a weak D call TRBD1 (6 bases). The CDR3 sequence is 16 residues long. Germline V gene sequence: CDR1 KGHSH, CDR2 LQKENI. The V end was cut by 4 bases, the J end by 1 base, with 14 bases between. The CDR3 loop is CASSLLGGGSNQPQHF. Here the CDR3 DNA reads TGTGCCAGCTCACTCTTAGGGGGGGGCAGCAATCAGCCCCAGCATTTT.

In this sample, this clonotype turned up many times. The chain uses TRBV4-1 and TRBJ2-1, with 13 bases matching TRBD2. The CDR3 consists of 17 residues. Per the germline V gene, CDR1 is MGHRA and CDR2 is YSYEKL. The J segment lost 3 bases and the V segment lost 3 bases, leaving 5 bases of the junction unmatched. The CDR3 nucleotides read TGCGCCAGCAGCCACTCAAGGACTAGCGGGAGCTACAATGAGCAGTTCTTC. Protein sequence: CASSHSRTSGSYNEQFF.

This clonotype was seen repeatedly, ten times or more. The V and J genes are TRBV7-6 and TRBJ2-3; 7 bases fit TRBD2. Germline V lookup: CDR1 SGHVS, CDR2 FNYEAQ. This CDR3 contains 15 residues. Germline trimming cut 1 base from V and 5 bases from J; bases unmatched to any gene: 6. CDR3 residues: CASSLGGVAGDTQYF. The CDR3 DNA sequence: TGTGCCAGCAGCTTAGGGGGGGTAGCGGGAGATACGCAGTATTTT.

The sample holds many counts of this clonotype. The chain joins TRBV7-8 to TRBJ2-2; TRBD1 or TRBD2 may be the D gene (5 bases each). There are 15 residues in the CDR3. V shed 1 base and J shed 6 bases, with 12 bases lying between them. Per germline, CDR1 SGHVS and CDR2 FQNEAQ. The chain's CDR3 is CASSLVQGVSGELFF. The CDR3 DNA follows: TGTGCCAGCAGCTTAGTCCAGGGAGTCTCCGGGGAGCTGTTTTTT.

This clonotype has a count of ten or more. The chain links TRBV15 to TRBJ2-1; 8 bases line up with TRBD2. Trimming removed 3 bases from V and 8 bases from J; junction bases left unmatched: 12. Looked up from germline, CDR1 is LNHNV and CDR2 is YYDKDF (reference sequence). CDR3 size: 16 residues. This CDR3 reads CATSRSGGRGGHEQFF. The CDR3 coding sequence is TGTGCCACCAGCAGGTCGGGGGGGCGGGGCGGCCATGAGCAGTTCTTC.

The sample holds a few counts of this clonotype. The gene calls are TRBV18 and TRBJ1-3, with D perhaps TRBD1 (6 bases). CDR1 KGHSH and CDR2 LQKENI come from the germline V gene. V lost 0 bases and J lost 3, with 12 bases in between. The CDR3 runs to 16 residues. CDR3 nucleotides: TGTGCCAGCTCACCACCGGTGGGGGCCCATGGAAACACCATATATTTT. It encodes CASSPPVGAHGNTIYF.

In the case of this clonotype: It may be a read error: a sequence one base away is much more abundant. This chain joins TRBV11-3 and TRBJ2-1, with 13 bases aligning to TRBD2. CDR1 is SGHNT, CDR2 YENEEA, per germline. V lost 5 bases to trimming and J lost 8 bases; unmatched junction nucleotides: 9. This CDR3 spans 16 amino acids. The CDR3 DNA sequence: TGTGCCAGCAGCGAACGGACTAGCGGGAGTGTCGATGAGCAGTTCTTC. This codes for CASSERTSGSVDEQFF.

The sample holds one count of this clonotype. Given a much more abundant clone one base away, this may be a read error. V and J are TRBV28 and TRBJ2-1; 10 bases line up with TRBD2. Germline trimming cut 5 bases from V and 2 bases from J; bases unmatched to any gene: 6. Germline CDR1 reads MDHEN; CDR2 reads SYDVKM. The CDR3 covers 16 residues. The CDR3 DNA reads TGTGCCAGCAGTACTAGCGGGAATGGAACCTACAATGAGCAGTTCTTC. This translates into CASSTSGNGTYNEQFF.

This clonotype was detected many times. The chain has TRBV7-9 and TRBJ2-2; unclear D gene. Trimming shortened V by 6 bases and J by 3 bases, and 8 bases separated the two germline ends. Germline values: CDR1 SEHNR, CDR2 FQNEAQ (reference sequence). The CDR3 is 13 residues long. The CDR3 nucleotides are TGTGCCAGCAGAACCGCGGACACCGGGGAGCTGTTTTTT. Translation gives CASRTADTGELFF.

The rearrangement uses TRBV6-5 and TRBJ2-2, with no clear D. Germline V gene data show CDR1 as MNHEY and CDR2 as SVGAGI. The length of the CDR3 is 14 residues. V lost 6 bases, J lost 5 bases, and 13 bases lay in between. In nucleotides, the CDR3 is TGTGCCAGCAGCCCCATTCGAGATACCGGGGAGCTGTTTTTT. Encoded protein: CASSPIRDTGELFF.

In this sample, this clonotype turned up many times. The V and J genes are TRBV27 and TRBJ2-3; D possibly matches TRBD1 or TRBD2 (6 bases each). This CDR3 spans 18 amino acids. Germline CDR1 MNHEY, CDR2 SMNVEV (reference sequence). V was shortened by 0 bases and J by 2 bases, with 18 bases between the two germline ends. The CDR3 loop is CASSLSAGGSAHTDTQYF. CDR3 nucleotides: TGTGCCAGCAGTTTATCGGCCGGGGGCTCGGCCCACACAGATACGCAGTATTTT.

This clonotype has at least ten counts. The CDR3: CAISESRGGGARTQYF. In DNA, the CDR3 is TGTGCCATCAGTGAGTCTAGGGGAGGTGGGGCACGTACGCAGTATTTT. The gene calls are TRBV10-3 and TRBJ2-3; tentative D call: TRBD2 (6 bases). This CDR3 region has 16 residues. Per germline, CDR1 ENHRY and CDR2 SYGVKD. The germline V and J ends were trimmed by 0 bases and 8 bases, with 18 bases remaining between them.

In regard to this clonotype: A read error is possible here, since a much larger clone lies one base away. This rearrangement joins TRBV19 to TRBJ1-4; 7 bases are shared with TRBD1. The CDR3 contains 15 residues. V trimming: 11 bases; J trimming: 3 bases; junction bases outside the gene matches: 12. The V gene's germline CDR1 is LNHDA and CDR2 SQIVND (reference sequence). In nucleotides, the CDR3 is TGTGCCGGACTGCGACCGGGACAGCCTAATGAAAAACTGTTTTTT. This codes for CAGLRPGQPNEKLFF.